This is a list of T cell receptor beta chains from one sample in a study of T cell responses to AZD1222 COVID-19 vaccine. Data came from immunoSEQ multiplex PCR; TCRdb stores just in-frame clones and leaves some out. This repertoire shows some 130,000 clones, approximately 85% found once; its top ten account for 7.6%. The specimen was peripheral blood, collected on day 0 of AZD1222 vaccination. The receptors were gathered from an adult in good health. CDR3s include the opening cysteine and the closing phenylalanine or tryptophan. Fields, in order: J gene, D gene, V gene, clone size, CDR3 DNA, CDR3 protein. The D gene is left open where the match is weak. Expanded clones are given a class, and other clones once, few, many or no size at all.

J gene: TRBJ2-3
D gene: TRBD2
V gene: TRBV3-1/TRBV3-2
clone size: -
CDR3 DNA: TGTGCCAGCAGCCAAGAAGTTGGGGCGGGGGGGCTCGGCACAGATACGCAGTATTTT
CDR3 protein: CASSQEVGAGGLGTDTQYF

J gene: TRBJ1-2
D gene: -
V gene: TRBV7-2
clone size: -
CDR3 DNA: TGTGCCAGCAGCAGAGCCCGAAACTATGGCTACACCTTC
CDR3 protein: CASSRARNYGYTF

J gene: TRBJ2-7
D gene: -
V gene: TRBV2
clone size: -
CDR3 DNA: TGTGCCAGCAGTGTGGACAGCCGAACCTACGAGCAGTACTTC
CDR3 protein: CASSVDSRTYEQYF

J gene: TRBJ1-5
D gene: TRBD1
V gene: TRBV6-5
clone size: -
CDR3 DNA: TGTGCCAGCAGCCGACAGGGGTATAGCAATCAGCCCCAGCATTTT
CDR3 protein: CASSRQGYSNQPQHF

J gene: TRBJ2-5
D gene: -
V gene: TRBV14
clone size: -
CDR3 DNA: TGTGCCAGCAGCTCTACGGGAACTCAGGAGACCCAGTACTTC
CDR3 protein: CASSSTGTQETQYF

J gene: TRBJ1-5
D gene: -
V gene: TRBV29-1
clone size: -
CDR3 DNA: TGCAGCGTTGGAACGATTCTTGGGGAGCCCCAGCATTTT
CDR3 protein: CSVGTILGEPQHF

J gene: TRBJ1-2
D gene: -
V gene: TRBV19
clone size: once
CDR3 DNA: TGTGCCAGTACCCAGGGGCTCCCTGGCTACACCTTC
CDR3 protein: CASTQGLPGYTF

J gene: TRBJ2-5
D gene: TRBD2
V gene: TRBV5-1
clone size: -
CDR3 DNA: TGCGCCAGCAGCCTAACTAGCGGGGGGGCCGGCGAGACCCAGTACTTC
CDR3 protein: CASSLTSGGAGETQYF

J gene: TRBJ2-1
D gene: -
V gene: TRBV11-2
clone size: -
CDR3 DNA: TGTGCCAGCAGCTTAGATGGAAGGGTTAAGCAGTTCTTC
CDR3 protein: CASSLDGRVKQFF

J gene: TRBJ2-6
D gene: -
V gene: TRBV28
clone size: -
CDR3 DNA: TGTGCCAGCAACGAAGACTGGTTTCACACTGGGGCCAACGTCCTGACTTTC
CDR3 protein: CASNEDWFHTGANVLTF

J gene: TRBJ2-2
D gene: -
V gene: TRBV5-1
clone size: few
CDR3 DNA: TGCGCCAGCGGGGCCACGGGGGGCTCCCCCGGGGAGCTGTTTTTT
CDR3 protein: CASGATGGSPGELFF

J gene: TRBJ1-1
D gene: -
V gene: TRBV7-2
clone size: few
CDR3 DNA: TGTGCCAGCAGCTTAGTCGGAAAACCGAACACTGAAGCTTTCTTT
CDR3 protein: CASSLVGKPNTEAFF

J gene: TRBJ1-1
D gene: TRBD1
V gene: TRBV6-6
clone size: -
CDR3 DNA: TGTGCCAGCAGCCCCAGGACAGGGGGGAACACTGAAGCTTTCTTT
CDR3 protein: CASSPRTGGNTEAFF

J gene: TRBJ1-2
D gene: -
V gene: TRBV9
clone size: -
CDR3 DNA: TGTGCCAGCAGCGTAGACCGGACTCTATATGGCTACACCTTC
CDR3 protein: CASSVDRTLYGYTF

J gene: TRBJ1-5
D gene: -
V gene: TRBV30
clone size: -
CDR3 DNA: TGTGCCTGGAGTGTTATCTATAGCAATCAGCCCCAGCATTTT
CDR3 protein: CAWSVIYSNQPQHF

J gene: TRBJ1-1
D gene: -
V gene: TRBV2
clone size: -
CDR3 DNA: TGTGCCAGCAGTGAAAGGGGGAACACTGAAGCTTTCTTT
CDR3 protein: CASSERGNTEAFF

J gene: TRBJ1-2
D gene: -
V gene: TRBV2
clone size: -
CDR3 DNA: TGTGCCAGCACCTTAGGAGGCGTGGATGGCTACACCTTC
CDR3 protein: CASTLGGVDGYTF

J gene: TRBJ1-5
D gene: -
V gene: TRBV3-1/TRBV3-2
clone size: -
CDR3 DNA: TGTGCCAGCAGCCAAGATAGGGATGCAGGTCAGCCCCAGCATTTT
CDR3 protein: CASSQDRDAGQPQHF

J gene: TRBJ2-3
D gene: -
V gene: TRBV11-2
clone size: -
CDR3 DNA: TGTGCCAGCAGCTTAGATTCGGGGGATAAGCAGTATTTT
CDR3 protein: CASSLDSGDKQYF

J gene: TRBJ2-7
D gene: TRBD1
V gene: TRBV3-1/TRBV3-2
clone size: -
CDR3 DNA: TGTGCCAGCAGCCGACAGGGCTACGAGCAGTACTTC
CDR3 protein: CASSRQGYEQYF

J gene: TRBJ1-6
D gene: TRBD1
V gene: TRBV5-1
clone size: once
CDR3 DNA: TGCGCCAGCAGCCTTCTCAGGGGGGGAAATAATTCACCCCTCCACTTT
CDR3 protein: CASSLLRGGNNSPLHF

J gene: TRBJ1-1
D gene: -
V gene: TRBV4-1
clone size: -
CDR3 DNA: TGCGCCAGCCGATCTAGTCCCGGGACTTTGAACACTGAAGCTTTCTTT
CDR3 protein: CASRSSPGTLNTEAFF

J gene: TRBJ1-5
D gene: -
V gene: TRBV21-1
clone size: -
CDR3 DNA: TGTGCCAGCAGCAAGGAGACAGGGGGCAATCAGCCCCAGCATTTT
CDR3 protein: CASSKETGGNQPQHF

J gene: TRBJ2-7
D gene: TRBD1
V gene: TRBV6-6
clone size: -
CDR3 DNA: TGTGCCAGCAGTGTCAGGGGGCCCGAGCAGTACTTC
CDR3 protein: CASSVRGPEQYF

J gene: TRBJ2-2
D gene: -
V gene: TRBV30
clone size: -
CDR3 DNA: TGTGCCTGGAGTGTACTCGCGAACACCGGGGAGCTGTTTTTT
CDR3 protein: CAWSVLANTGELFF

J gene: TRBJ1-5
D gene: -
V gene: TRBV28
clone size: -
CDR3 DNA: TGTGCCAGCAGTTTTCAATATAGCAATCAGCCCCAGCATTTT
CDR3 protein: CASSFQYSNQPQHF

J gene: TRBJ2-1
D gene: TRBD1
V gene: TRBV6-6
clone size: -
CDR3 DNA: TGTGCCAGCAGCTCGGGACAGGGGATAAGCAATGAGCAGTTCTTC
CDR3 protein: CASSSGQGISNEQFF

J gene: TRBJ2-2
D gene: -
V gene: TRBV11-2
clone size: -
CDR3 DNA: TGTGCCAGCAGCTTAGAACGGGGTTGGGCCTGGAGCGGGGAGCTGTTTTTT
CDR3 protein: CASSLERGWAWSGELFF

J gene: TRBJ2-5
D gene: TRBD2
V gene: TRBV7-2
clone size: -
CDR3 DNA: TGTGCCAGCAGCTCTAATAGCGGGGGCACTCAAGAGACCCAGTACTTC
CDR3 protein: CASSSNSGGTQETQYF

J gene: TRBJ1-5
D gene: -
V gene: TRBV19
clone size: -
CDR3 DNA: TGTGCCAGTAGTAGCCGGGACGCTGGAAGCAATCAGCCCCAGCATTTT
CDR3 protein: CASSSRDAGSNQPQHF

J gene: TRBJ2-7
D gene: TRBD1
V gene: TRBV9
clone size: -
CDR3 DNA: TGTGCCAGCAGCGTCCGGGACAGGGGGGCCTACGAGCAGTACTTC
CDR3 protein: CASSVRDRGAYEQYF

J gene: TRBJ2-7
D gene: TRBD1
V gene: TRBV6-5
clone size: -
CDR3 DNA: TGTGCCAGCAGGGTCGGCAGGGGGCAGTACGAGCAGTACTTC
CDR3 protein: CASRVGRGQYEQYF

J gene: TRBJ1-5
D gene: -
V gene: TRBV10-3
clone size: -
CDR3 DNA: TGTGCCATCAGTGGGTCGACCGGTCGCAATCAGCCCCAGCATTTT
CDR3 protein: CAISGSTGRNQPQHF

J gene: TRBJ2-4
D gene: TRBD1
V gene: TRBV5-1
clone size: -
CDR3 DNA: TGCGCCAGCAGCTTAGGGGGCTCTCAGGCCAAAAACATTCAGTACTTC
CDR3 protein: CASSLGGSQAKNIQYF

J gene: TRBJ2-5
D gene: TRBD2
V gene: TRBV19
clone size: -
CDR3 DNA: TGTGCCAGTACGGGGGGGCCCAGGGAGACCCAGTACTTC
CDR3 protein: CASTGGPRETQYF

J gene: TRBJ1-4
D gene: -
V gene: TRBV19
clone size: few
CDR3 DNA: TGTGCCAGCGGGGGGGAGACAAATGAAAAACTGTTTTTT
CDR3 protein: CASGGETNEKLFF

J gene: TRBJ2-5
D gene: TRBD2
V gene: TRBV5-1
clone size: -
CDR3 DNA: TGCGCCAGCAGCCCGTACTCCGGCGGGGGGGGCCAAGAGACCCAGTACTTC
CDR3 protein: CASSPYSGGGGQETQYF

J gene: TRBJ2-5
D gene: TRBD1
V gene: TRBV19
clone size: -
CDR3 DNA: TGTGCCAGTAGTTACGGGACAGGGGATTTAGAGACCCAGTACTTC
CDR3 protein: CASSYGTGDLETQYF

J gene: TRBJ1-1
D gene: TRBD1
V gene: TRBV27
clone size: once
CDR3 DNA: TGTGCCAGCAGTTTATCAGCAGGGGGTTTCACTGAAGCTTTCTTT
CDR3 protein: CASSLSAGGFTEAFF

J gene: TRBJ1-5
D gene: -
V gene: TRBV5-5
clone size: -
CDR3 DNA: TGTGCCAGCAGCTTGGGGATGGAGGGGCCCTGGCCCCAGCATTTT
CDR3 protein: CASSLGMEGPWPQHF

J gene: TRBJ2-3
D gene: -
V gene: TRBV7-9
clone size: many
CDR3 DNA: TGTGCCAGCAGTCCCAAAACCCCGGATACGCAGTATTTT
CDR3 protein: CASSPKTPDTQYF

J gene: TRBJ2-2
D gene: TRBD2
V gene: TRBV6-7
clone size: -
CDR3 DNA: TGTGCCAGCAGTTATAGGACTAGCGGAGCCACCGGGGAGCTGTTTTTT
CDR3 protein: CASSYRTSGATGELFF